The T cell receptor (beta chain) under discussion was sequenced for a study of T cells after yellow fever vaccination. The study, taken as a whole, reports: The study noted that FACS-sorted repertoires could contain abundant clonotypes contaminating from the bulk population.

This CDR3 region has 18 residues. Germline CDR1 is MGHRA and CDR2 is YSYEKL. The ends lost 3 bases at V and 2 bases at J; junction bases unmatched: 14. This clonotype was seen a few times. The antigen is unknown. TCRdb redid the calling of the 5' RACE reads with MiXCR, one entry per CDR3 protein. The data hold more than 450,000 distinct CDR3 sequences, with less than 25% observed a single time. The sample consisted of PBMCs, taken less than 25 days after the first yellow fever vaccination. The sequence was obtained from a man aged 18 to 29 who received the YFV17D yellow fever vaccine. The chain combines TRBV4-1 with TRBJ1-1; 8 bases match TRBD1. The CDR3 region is CASSHKGQGARENTEAFF. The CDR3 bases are TGCGCCAGCAGCCACAAGGGTCAGGGGGCTCGAGAAAACACTGAAGCTTTCTTT.